The rows below give T cell receptor beta chains drawn from one sample of a study of shared clonotypes between healthy human individuals. Repertoires were generated with immunoSEQ multiplex PCR, while TCRdb's copy carries only in-frame clones and drops some. The table includes 950,000 to 1,100,000 clones, around 82% detected once. Sequenced material: memory CD4+ T cells from PBMCs. Receptors were obtained from a man younger than 35 in good health. Some clones in this sample may be carry-over from other donors' samples. Both conserved end residues are trimmed from each CDR3.

v_gene	j_gene	CDR3aa
TRBV4-1	TRBJ2-7	ASSQAQGPLTYEQY
TRBV5-8	TRBJ1-5	ASSLIEGLNQPQH
TRBV15	TRBJ2-3	ATSISGRAGDTQY
TRBV20-1	TRBJ2-1	SASPRNEQF
TRBV20-1	TRBJ2-7	NAGGEQY
TRBV9	TRBJ2-7	ASSVALGSTTYEQY
TRBV13	TRBJ1-5	ASSRRNQPQH
TRBV27	TRBJ2-7	ASRQGFGMGEQY
TRBV4-3	TRBJ2-5	ASSQGGTQETQY
TRBV10-2	TRBJ2-7	ASRPTGGYEQY
TRBV18	TRBJ1-1	ASSTDMNTEAF
TRBV4-2	TRBJ2-7	ASSQEAGESYEQY
TRBV29-1	TRBJ2-3	SVEGTGGDTQY
TRBV11-3	TRBJ2-3	ASSFEEHTQY
TRBV7-6	TRBJ1-3	ASSSRDRESGNTIY
TRBV30	TRBJ1-5	AWSGKFRWGDTGSNQPQH
TRBV2	TRBJ2-7	ASSWDFTSLYEQY
TRBV5-5	TRBJ2-2	ASTLGASYTGELF
TRBV28	TRBJ1-2	ASSRRTVTNYGYT
TRBV5-1	TRBJ2-2	ASSSGTSYTGELF
TRBV7-9	TRBJ1-3	ASSPDRAGNTIY
TRBV5-6	TRBJ2-7	ASSLGFLAAYEQY
TRBV28	TRBJ2-7	ASKRDGNSYEQY
TRBV27	TRBJ1-1	ASSLSGSPTREAF
TRBV9	TRBJ2-1	ASSVSPNNEQF
TRBV9	TRBJ2-1	ASSLGTSGYNEQF
TRBV28	TRBJ2-1	ATSSGRGNEQF
TRBV28	TRBJ2-6	ASRRGTVSGANVLT
TRBV7-2	TRBJ1-3	ASSLAQGALGNTIY
TRBV5-1	TRBJ2-5	ASSVGLAGAPGETQY